This T cell receptor (beta chain) appears in the sequencing data of a study of shared clonotypes between healthy human individuals. Study observations and caveats: Sequencing of the sorted subsets was shown by rarefaction to be incomplete despite large depth.

The naive CD8 subset, CD45RO-negative cells positively selected for CCR7, excluded terminally differentiated effector memory CD45RA+ cells. On this clone: As yet, its antigen is unknown.

The germline V and J ends were trimmed by 2 bases and 1 base, with 5 bases remaining between them. Germline assignment: CDR1 SGHVS and CDR2 FNYEAQ. The CDR3 loop spans 13 amino acids. Libraries were prepared by immunoSEQ multiplex PCR; TCRdb keeps only in-frame clonotypes and omits some of them. The sample has fewer than 1 million clones, 95% to 97% seen once. The sample comprised naive CD8+ T cells sorted from blood. This receptor was obtained from a man between 25 and 39 years old in good health. The chain recombines TRBV7-6 with TRBJ1-1; no clear D. CDR3 DNA: TGTGCCAGCAGCTTAACAGAGAACACTGAAGCTTTCTTT. It codes for CASSLTENTEAFF. Based on the CDR3 plus reference TRBV7-6 and TRBJ1-1, the full variable domain is GAGVSQSPRYKVTKRGQDVALRCDPISGHVSLYWYRQALGQGPEFLTYFNYEAQQDKSGLPNDRFSAERPEGSISTLTIQRTEQRDSAMYRCASSLTENTEAFFGQGTRLTVV.